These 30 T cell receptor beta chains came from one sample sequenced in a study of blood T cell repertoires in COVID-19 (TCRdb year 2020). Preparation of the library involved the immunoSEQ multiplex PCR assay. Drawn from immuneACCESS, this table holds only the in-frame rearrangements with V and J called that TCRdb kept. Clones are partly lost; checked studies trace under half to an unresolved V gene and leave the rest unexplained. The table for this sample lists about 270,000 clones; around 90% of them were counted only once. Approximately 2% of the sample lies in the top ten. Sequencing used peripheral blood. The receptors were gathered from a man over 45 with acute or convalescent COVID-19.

The CDR3 DNA reads TGCGCCAGCGAGTACGGGACAGGGGGAGATACGCAGTATTTT. Translated: CASEYGTGGDTQYF. The chain combines TRBV5-1 with TRBJ2-3, with 11 bases that match TRBD1. Germline CDR1 reads SGHRS; CDR2 reads YFSETQ. The CDR3 length is 14 residues. J gave up 5 bases and V 7 bases, and 6 bases lay outside the gene matches. Full variable domain (remainder filled in from reference TRBV5-1 and TRBJ2-3): KAGVTQTPRYLIKTRGQQVTLSCSPISGHRSVSWYQQTPGQGLQFLFEYFSETQRNKGNFPGRFSGRQFSNSRSEMNVSTLELGDSALYLCASEYGTGGDTQYFGPGTRLTVL.

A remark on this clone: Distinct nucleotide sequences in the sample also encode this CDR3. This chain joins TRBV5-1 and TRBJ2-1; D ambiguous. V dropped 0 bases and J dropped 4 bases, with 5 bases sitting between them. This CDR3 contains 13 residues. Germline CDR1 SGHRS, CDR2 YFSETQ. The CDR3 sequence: CASSLDSYNEQFF. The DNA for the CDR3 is TGCGCCAGCAGCTTGGACAGTTACAATGAGCAGTTCTTC. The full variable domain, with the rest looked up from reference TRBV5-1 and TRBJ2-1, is KAGVTQTPRYLIKTRGQQVTLSCSPISGHRSVSWYQQTPGQGLQFLFEYFSETQRNKGNFPGRFSGRQFSNSRSEMNVSTLELGDSALYLCASSLDSYNEQFFGPGTRLTVL.

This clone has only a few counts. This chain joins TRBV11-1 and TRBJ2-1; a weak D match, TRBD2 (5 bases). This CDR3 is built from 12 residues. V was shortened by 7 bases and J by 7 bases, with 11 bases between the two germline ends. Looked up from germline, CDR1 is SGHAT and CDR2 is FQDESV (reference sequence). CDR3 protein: CASTSGWNEQFF. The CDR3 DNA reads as TGTGCCAGCACCTCGGGGTGGAATGAGCAGTTCTTC.

This chain's CDR3 is CASSSGGGSYNEQFF. In nucleotides, the CDR3 is TGTGCCAGCAGTTCGGGAGGGGGCTCCTACAATGAGCAGTTCTTC. The gene calls are TRBV27 and TRBJ2-1, with 8 bases that match TRBD2. Germline assignment: CDR1 MNHEY and CDR2 SMNVEV (reference sequence). Trimming took 4 bases from V and 0 from J; bases not matched to a gene: 2. This CDR3 has 15 residues.

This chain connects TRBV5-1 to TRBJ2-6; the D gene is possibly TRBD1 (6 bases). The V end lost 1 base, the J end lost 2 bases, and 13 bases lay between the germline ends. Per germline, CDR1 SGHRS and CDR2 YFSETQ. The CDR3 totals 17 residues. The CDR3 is CASSLFVSGAGANVLTF. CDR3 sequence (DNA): TGCGCCAGCAGCTTGTTCGTATCAGGGGCTGGGGCCAACGTCCTGACTTTC.

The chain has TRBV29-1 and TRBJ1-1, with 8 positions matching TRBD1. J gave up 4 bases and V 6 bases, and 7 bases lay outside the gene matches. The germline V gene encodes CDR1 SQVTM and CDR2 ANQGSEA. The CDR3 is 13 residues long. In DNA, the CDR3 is TGCAGCGTGGGCCTGGACAGGGCCACTGAAGCTTTCTTT. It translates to CSVGLDRATEAFF.

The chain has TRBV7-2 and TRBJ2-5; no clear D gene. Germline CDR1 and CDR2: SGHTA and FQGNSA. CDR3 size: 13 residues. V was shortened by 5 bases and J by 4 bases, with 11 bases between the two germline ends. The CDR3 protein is CASSPSPLETQYF. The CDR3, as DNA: TGTGCCAGCAGCCCTTCTCCCCTAGAGACCCAGTACTTC.

The CDR3 here is CASSSRRSSTGDEQYF. The CDR3 DNA is TGTGCCAGTAGTAGCAGGAGAAGCTCTACAGGGGACGAGCAGTACTTC. V usage is TRBV19 and J usage is TRBJ2-7; 7 bases match TRBD1. Per germline, CDR1 LNHDA and CDR2 SQIVND (reference sequence). The CDR3 has 16 residues. J was trimmed by 5 bases and V by 4 bases; bases with no gene match: 14.

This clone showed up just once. The CDR3 is CASRREVGELFF. Here the CDR3 DNA reads TGTGCCAGCAGACGGGAGGTCGGGGAGCTGTTTTTT. The chain couples TRBV3-1 (or the pseudogene TRBV3-2) to TRBJ2-2, with 7 bases aligning to TRBD2. The CDR3 extends over 12 amino acids. CDR1 is LGHDT and CDR2 is YNNKEL in the germline V gene (reference sequence). The junction had 2 bases not matched to a gene; V was cut back by 6 bases and J by 7 bases.

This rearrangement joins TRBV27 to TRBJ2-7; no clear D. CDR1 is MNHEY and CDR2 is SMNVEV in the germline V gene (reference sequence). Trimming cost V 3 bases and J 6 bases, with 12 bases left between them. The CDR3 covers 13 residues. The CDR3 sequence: CASSFAGGGEQYF. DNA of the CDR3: TGTGCCAGCAGTTTCGCAGGTGGTGGCGAGCAGTACTTC.

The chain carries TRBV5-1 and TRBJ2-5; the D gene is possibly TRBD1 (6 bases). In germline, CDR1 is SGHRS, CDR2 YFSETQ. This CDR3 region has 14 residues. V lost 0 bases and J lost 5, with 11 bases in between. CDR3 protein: CASSLAGVGETQYF. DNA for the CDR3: TGCGCCAGCAGCTTGGCAGGGGTAGGGGAGACCCAGTACTTC.

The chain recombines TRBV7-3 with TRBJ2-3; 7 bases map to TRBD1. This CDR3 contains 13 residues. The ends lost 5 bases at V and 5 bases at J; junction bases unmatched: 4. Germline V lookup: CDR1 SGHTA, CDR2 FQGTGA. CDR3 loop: CASSRRGLDTQYF. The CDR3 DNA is TGTGCCAGCAGCCGCAGGGGGTTAGATACGCAGTATTTT.

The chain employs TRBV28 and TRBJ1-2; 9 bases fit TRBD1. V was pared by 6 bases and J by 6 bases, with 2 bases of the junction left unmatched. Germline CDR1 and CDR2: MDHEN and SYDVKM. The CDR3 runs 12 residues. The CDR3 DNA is TGTGCCAGCAGGGACAGGGGCAATGGCTACACCTTC. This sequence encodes CASRDRGNGYTF.

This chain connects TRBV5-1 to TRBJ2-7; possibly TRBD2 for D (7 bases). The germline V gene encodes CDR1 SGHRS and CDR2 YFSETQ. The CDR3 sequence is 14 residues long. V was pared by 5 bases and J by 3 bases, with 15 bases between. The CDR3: CASSFGGLGYEQYF. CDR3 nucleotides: TGCGCCAGCAGTTTCGGGGGGCTAGGCTACGAGCAGTACTTC. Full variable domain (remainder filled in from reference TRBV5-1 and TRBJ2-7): KAGVTQTPRYLIKTRGQQVTLSCSPISGHRSVSWYQQTPGQGLQFLFEYFSETQRNKGNFPGRFSGRQFSNSRSEMNVSTLELGDSALYLCASSFGGLGYEQYFGPGTRLTVT.

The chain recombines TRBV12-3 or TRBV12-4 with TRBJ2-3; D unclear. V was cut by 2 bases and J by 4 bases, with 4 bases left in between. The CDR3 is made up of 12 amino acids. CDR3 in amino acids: CASSLYADTQYF. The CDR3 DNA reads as TGTGCCAGCAGTTTATATGCAGATACGCAGTATTTT.

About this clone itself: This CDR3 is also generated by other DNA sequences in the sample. The CDR3 here is CASSAQGGDEKLFF. The CDR3 DNA reads TGTGCCAGCAGCGCACAGGGAGGGGATGAAAAACTGTTTTTT. The chain employs TRBV2 and TRBJ1-4; maybe TRBD1 (6 bases). The germline CDR1 and CDR2 sequences are SNHLY and FYNNEI. The CDR3 covers 14 residues. V was cut by 6 bases and J by 6 bases, with 14 bases left in between.

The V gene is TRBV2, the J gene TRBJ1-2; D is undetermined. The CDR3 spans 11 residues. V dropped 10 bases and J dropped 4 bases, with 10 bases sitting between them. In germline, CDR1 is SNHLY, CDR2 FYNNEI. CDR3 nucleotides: TGTGCCAAGAGGGAGGGCTATGGCTACACCTTC. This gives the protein CAKREGYGYTF.

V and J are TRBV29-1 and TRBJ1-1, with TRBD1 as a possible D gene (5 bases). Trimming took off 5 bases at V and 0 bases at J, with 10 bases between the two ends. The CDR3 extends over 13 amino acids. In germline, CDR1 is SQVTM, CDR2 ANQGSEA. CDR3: CSVSRVLNTEAFF. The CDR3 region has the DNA TGCAGCGTTTCCAGGGTTTTGAACACTGAAGCTTTCTTT.

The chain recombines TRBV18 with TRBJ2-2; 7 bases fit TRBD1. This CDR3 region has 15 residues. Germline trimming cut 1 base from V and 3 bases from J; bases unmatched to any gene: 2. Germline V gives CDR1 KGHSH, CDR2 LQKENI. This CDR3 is CASSPRDSDTGELFF. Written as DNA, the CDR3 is TGTGCCAGCTCACCACGGGACAGTGACACCGGGGAGCTGTTTTTT.

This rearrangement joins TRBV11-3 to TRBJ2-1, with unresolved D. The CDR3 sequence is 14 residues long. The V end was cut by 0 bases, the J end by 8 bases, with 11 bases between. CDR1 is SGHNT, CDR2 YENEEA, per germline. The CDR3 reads CASSLDPSVYEQFF. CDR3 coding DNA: TGTGCCAGCAGCTTAGACCCGTCTGTGTATGAGCAGTTCTTC. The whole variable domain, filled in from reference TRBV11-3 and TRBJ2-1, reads EAGVVQSPRYKIIEKKQPVAFWCNPISGHNTLYWYLQNLGQGPELLIRYENEEAVDDSQLPKDRFSAERLKGVDSTLKIQPAELGDSAVYLCASSLDPSVYEQFFGPGTRLTVL.

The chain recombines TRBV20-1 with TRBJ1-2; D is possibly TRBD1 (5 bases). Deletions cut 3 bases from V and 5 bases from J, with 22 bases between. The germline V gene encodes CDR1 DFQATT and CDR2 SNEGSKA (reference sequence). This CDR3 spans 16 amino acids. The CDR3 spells CSASRAGRGNDYGYTF. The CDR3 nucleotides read TGCAGTGCTAGTAGGGCAGGGAGGGGAAACGATTATGGCTACACCTTC.

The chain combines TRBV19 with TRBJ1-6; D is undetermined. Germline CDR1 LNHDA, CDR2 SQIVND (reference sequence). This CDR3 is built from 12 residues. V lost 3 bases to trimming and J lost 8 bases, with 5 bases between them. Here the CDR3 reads CASSIADSPLHF. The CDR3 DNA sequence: TGTGCCAGTAGTATTGCAGATTCACCCCTCCACTTT. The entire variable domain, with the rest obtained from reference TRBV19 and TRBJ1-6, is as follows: DGGITQSPKYLFRKEGQNVTLSCEQNLNHDAMYWYRQDPGQGLRLIYYSQIVNDFQKGDIAEGYSVSREKKESFPLTVTSAQKNPTAFYLCASSIADSPLHFGNGTRLTVT.

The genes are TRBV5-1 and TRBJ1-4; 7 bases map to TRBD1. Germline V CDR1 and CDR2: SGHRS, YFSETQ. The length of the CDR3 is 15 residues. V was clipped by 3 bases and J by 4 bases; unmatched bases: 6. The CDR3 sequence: CASSYSGTDNEKLFF. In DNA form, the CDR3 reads TGCGCCAGCAGCTACTCCGGGACAGATAATGAAAAACTGTTTTTT.

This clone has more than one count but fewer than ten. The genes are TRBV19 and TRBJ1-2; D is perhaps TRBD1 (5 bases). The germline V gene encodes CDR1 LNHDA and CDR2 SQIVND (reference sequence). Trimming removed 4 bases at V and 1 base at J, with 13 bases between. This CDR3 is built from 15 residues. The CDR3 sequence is CASSTRELVNYGYTF. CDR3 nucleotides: TGTGCCAGTAGTACCAGGGAACTCGTTAACTATGGCTACACCTTC.

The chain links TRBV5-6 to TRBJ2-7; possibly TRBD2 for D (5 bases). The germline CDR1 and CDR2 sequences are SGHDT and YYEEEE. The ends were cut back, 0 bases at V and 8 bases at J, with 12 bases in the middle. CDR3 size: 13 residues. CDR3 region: CASSLGWERQQYF. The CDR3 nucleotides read TGTGCCAGCAGCTTGGGATGGGAGAGGCAGCAGTACTTC.

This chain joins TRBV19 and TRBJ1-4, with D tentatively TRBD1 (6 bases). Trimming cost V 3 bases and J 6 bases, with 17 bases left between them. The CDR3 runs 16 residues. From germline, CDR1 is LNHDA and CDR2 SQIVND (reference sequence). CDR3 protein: CASSMPQGLKDEKLFF. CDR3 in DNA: TGTGCCAGTAGTATGCCCCAGGGGCTGAAGGATGAAAAACTGTTTTTT.

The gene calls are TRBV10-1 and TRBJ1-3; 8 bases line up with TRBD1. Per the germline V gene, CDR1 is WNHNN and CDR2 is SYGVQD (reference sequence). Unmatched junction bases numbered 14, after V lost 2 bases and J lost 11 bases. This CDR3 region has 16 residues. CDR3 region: CASSEKDRASCNAIYF. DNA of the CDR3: TGCGCCAGCAGTGAGAAGGACAGGGCCTCGTGTAACGCCATATATTTT.

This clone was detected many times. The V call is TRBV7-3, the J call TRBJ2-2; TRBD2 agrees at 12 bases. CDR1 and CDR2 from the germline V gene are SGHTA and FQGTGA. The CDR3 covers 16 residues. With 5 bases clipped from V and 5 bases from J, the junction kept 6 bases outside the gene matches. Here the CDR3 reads CASSPTSGGTTGELFF. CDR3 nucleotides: TGTGCCAGCAGCCCGACTAGCGGGGGTACTACCGGGGAGCTGTTTTTT.

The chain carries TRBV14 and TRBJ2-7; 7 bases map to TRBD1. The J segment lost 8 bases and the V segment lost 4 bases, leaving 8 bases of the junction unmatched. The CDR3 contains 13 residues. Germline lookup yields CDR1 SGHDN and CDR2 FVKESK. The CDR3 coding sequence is TGTGCCAGCAGCCGATACAGGGGAGTGAAGCAGTACTTC. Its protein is CASSRYRGVKQYF. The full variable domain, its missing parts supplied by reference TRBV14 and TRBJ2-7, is EAGVTQFPSHSVIEKGQTVTLRCDPISGHDNLYWYRRVMGKEIKFLLHFVKESKQDESGMPNNRFLAERTGGTYSTLKVQPAELEDSGVYFCASSRYRGVKQYFGPGTRLTVT.

CDR3: CASSWQDSTRDTF. In DNA form, the CDR3 reads TGTGCCAGCAGCTGGCAGGACAGTACGAGAGACACCTTC. The chain is built from TRBV5-6 and TRBJ1-2; perhaps TRBD1 as D (6 bases). Between the trimmed V and J ends, which lost 3 bases and 12 bases, there was a span of 18 bases. The germline gives CDR1 SGHDT, CDR2 YYEEEE. The CDR3 is 13 amino acids. The entire variable domain, with the rest obtained from reference TRBV5-6 and TRBJ1-2, is as follows: DAGVTQSPTHLIKTRGQQVTLRCSPKSGHDTVSWYQQALGQGPQFIFQYYEEEERQRGNFPDRFSGHQFPNYSSELNVNALLLGDSALYLCASSWQDSTRDTFGSGTRLTVV.